This T cell receptor (beta chain) was obtained from a study of early T cells in non-severe SARS-CoV-2 infection (TCRdb year 2021). Background for the entire study: Because TCR sequencing was done on bulk RNA from unsorted whole blood, the alpha and beta chains could not be paired.

This clonotype was seen ten or more times. Its binding antigen is unknown. Base qualities are not provided; no much larger clone lies one nucleotide away. Here is what the overall study found, with its caveats: VDJdb matching was skewed toward anti-spike CD8 responses and likely underestimated virus-specific expansions, missing private and CD4 specificities.

Receptors were amplified or captured by 5' RACE. The sample was run on a NextSeq 500. Unique molecular identifiers were attached to individual cDNA molecules in the TCR library protocol so that sequencing error and PCR bias could be corrected. Both TCR alpha and beta chains were sequenced, and tight co-correlation was observed between alpha and beta sequence abundances in each sample. As for the authors' bioinformatics: V gene, J gene and CDR3 annotation of TCR sequences was performed with Decombinator V4. Expanded TCRs were defined as changing significantly between any two time points under a Poisson model with p below 0.0001. TCR abundances were normalised to the total number of TCRs sequenced in each sample and reported as counts per million. TRAV1-2 paired with TRAJ12, TRAJ20 or TRAJ33 defined MAIT TCRs, while TRAV10 paired with TRAJ18 defined iNKT TCRs. VDJdb, accessed 1 November 2021, was searched for CMV, EBV and SARS-CoV-2 annotated TCRs, with TCRs annotated for multiple antigens excluded. Clones were called with MiXCR by TCRdb after fastp trimmed the public reads at Q25, and only in-frame beta chains were retained. For every CDR3 protein sequence, its rows merge into one entry that carries the most common genes and DNA. The V and J calls come from TCRdb's annotation, not from the publication. The sample table holds 46,000 or so distinct CDR3 sequences, of which 4% were seen once. The ten top clones hold approximately 3% of the sample.

Its CDR3 holds 13 amino acids, cysteine through phenylalanine. The read is trimmed to its CDR3 DNA, 39 bases read in frame from base 1. Taken from the germline V gene, the CDR1 and CDR2 loops are SQVTM and ANQGSEA. V lost 6 bases and J lost 2 bases; the stretch between them is 11 bases long. This was a case-control study nested in a cohort of healthcare workers in London, UK, who had nasopharyngeal swab PCR tests and blood samples taken every week. Healthcare workers were recruited during the week of the UK lockdown, between 23 and 31 March 2020, and followed weekly for up to roughly 15 weeks. Sequencing was done on a sample of whole blood. The V and J segments used are TRBV29-1 and TRBJ2-1; the D region possibly corresponds to TRBD1 (5 bases align). The TCR was taken from an adult who was a healthcare worker with PCR-confirmed SARS-CoV-2 infection or an uninfected control (not recorded which). The CDR3 has the sequence CSVGVDTYNEQFF. The bases are TGCAGCGTGGGCGTGGACACCTACAATGAGCAGTTCTTC.